This T cell receptor beta chain was sequenced during a study of blood T cells in healthy people across ages (dated by TCRdb to between 2014 and 2017). Some background on the complete study: Template switching captured roughly one uniquely barcoded TCR beta cDNA molecule per two T cells in model experiments. Age-related changes in TCR beta repertoire diversity were measured in the study by deep sequencing normalized with unique cDNA molecular identifiers. The donors were split into four age groups: young (average about 16 years), middle-aged (39), aged (roughly 68) and long-lived (under 90). To avoid experimental bias, donors of different ages were distributed randomly across sequencing lanes. For two donors (one aged 18 to 29 and one aged 80 or older), the study analyzed two additional independent replicas of 1 million unique cDNA reads from the same blood draw.

What the authors observed across the whole study: There was a strong correlation between observed TCR beta diversity and the percentage of naive T cells measured by flow cytometry. The CMV infection status of donors was not known, potentially confounding age-related changes in expanded clonotypes. Estimates of total diversity from one million sequenced T cells were regarded as lower bounds and underestimates. Compared with the aged group, the long-lived group had more naive CD4+ T cells, fewer expanded clones and increased TCR diversity, a pattern suggesting age selection. Because profiling used bulk unsorted PBMCs, naive and antigen-experienced compartments could not be compared conclusively. Observed TCR beta diversity per million T cells fell roughly linearly with age, and a significant reduction was already apparent by age roughly 41.

In its sample, this clonotype was seen many times. The antigen this receptor binds is unknown. The record has no base qualities; no much larger clone is one base away. The method was 5' RACE. The sequencer was an Illumina HiSeq 2500. A second roughly 7 to 11 cycle PCR used a sample-barcoded 5' primer and a J-beta primer mix. Each TCR beta cDNA molecule received a unique molecular identifier from a template-switch 5' adaptor carrying 12 random nucleotides. At least 2.5 million CDR3-containing paired-end reads were obtained from each sample. First-strand cDNA synthesis was performed from all RNA using the Mint cDNA synthesis kit, with priming by a TRBC-specific oligonucleotide. After uracil-DNA glycosylase treatment, a first 18-cycle PCR used universal primers M1SS and BC2_uni_R on all cDNA. Per the original workflow: For normalization, 1 million high-quality reads were randomly selected from each sample, with every read carrying a distinct molecular identifier. Reads sharing molecular identifiers were discarded rather than binned into consensus sequences. MiTCR, set to a Q25 quality threshold and the strictest error-elimination algorithm, was used for CDR3 identification, clonotype clustering and error correction. A nonparametric unseen species model with Euler transformation was used to estimate lower-bound total TCR beta diversity. TCRdb passed the public sequencing reads through fastp at Q25 and MiXCR, retaining productive beta sequences. Every distinct CDR3 protein forms one entry, paired with its most common genes and DNA. TCRdb's processing, not the study's, gives the V and J calls here. Across this sample there are under 950,000 distinct CDR3 sequences, with 22% seen only once. The ten largest clones represent about 22% of the sample.

From a lookup of the germline V gene (reference sequence), CDR1 and CDR2 are MNHNY and SVGAGI. Trimming takes 2 bases from V and 2 bases from J, and the germline ends sit 19 bases apart. Including cysteine and phenylalanine, the CDR3 has 18 amino acids. Of the read, only the CDR3 DNA is kept; its 54 bases are in frame from base 1. Systemically healthy Caucasian individuals from Russia, 39 in total and aged roughly 6 to 100 years, were included as donors. Each donor gave ten milliliters of peripheral blood, collected into EDTA-treated Vacutainer tubes. PBMCs were isolated by Ficoll-Paque density-gradient centrifugation, with at least 6.5 million obtained per sample. Trizol reagent was used to extract total RNA from the PBMCs, yielding at least 6 micrograms per sample. For every donor, an aliquot of PBMCs went through flow cytometry to measure the percentages of naive CD45RAhigh/CD27high T cells.

Sequencing used blood. Rearrangement joined TRBV6-6 to TRBJ2-4, with TRBD2 tentatively as D gene (7 bases match). This sequence originates from a man between 65 and 85 years old in good health. The DNA sequence is given as TGTGCCAGCAGTTACGCAGCGCTGGGGGGGCTGACCAAAAACATTCAGTACTTC. It is translated as CASSYAALGGLTKNIQYF.